These 23 T cell receptor beta chains were all obtained from the same sample, sequenced in a study of metastatic and nonmetastatic thyroid tumors. TCRdb re-clonotyped the PCR reads through MiXCR. Of roughly 16,000 clones listed, about 15% were seen once; the top ten hold around 15%. Before thyroid surgery, none of the patients had received any treatment. Sequenced: blood. The receptors were gathered from a female donor with papillary thyroid cancer or a benign thyroid nodule (not recorded which). Some clones in this sample may be carry-over from other donors' samples.

By frequency in the sample, this clone is medium-sized (0.01 to 0.1%). The chain employs TRBV12-3 or TRBV12-4 and TRBJ1-1; 7 nucleotides line up with TRBD1. CDR3 length equals 16 residues. Trimming cost V 5 bases and J 4 bases; bases outside gene matches: 13. DNA of the CDR3: TGTGCCAGCAGTCGAGGGGGCAGGGAAAAGGCCACTGAAGCTTTCTTT. This sequence encodes CASSRGGREKATEAFF.

The chain carries TRBV6-1 and TRBJ2-2; 13 bases align to TRBD2. The junction had 6 bases not matched to a gene; V was cut back by 5 bases and J by 6 bases. The germline V gene encodes CDR1 MNHNS and CDR2 SASEGT. The CDR3 is 16 residues long. The chain's CDR3 is CASSQLAGGLAGELFF. The DNA of the CDR3 is TGTGCCAGCAGTCAACTAGCGGGAGGGCTTGCCGGGGAGCTGTTTTTT.

This clone was seen more than once but under ten times. A much larger clone differs by one base, so this may be a read error. This specimen includes other DNA sequences encoding the same CDR3. The chain uses TRBV27 and TRBJ1-4, with 8 positions matching TRBD1. This CDR3 has 16 amino acids. CDR1 is MNHEY, CDR2 SMNVEV, per germline (reference sequence). The DNA for the CDR3 is TGTGCCAGCAGATCGTTCGCCGGGACAGGAATAGAAAAACTGTTTTTC. It translates to CASRSFAGTGIEKLFF.

This clone was detected ten times or more. The CDR3 DNA sequence: TGCAGCGTCACCGGGACTAGAGGGTCCCAGGGGCAGTTCTTC. Protein sequence: CSVTGTRGSQGQFF. The chain employs TRBV29-1 and TRBJ2-1; 8 bases map to TRBD2. The CDR3 totals 14 residues. Looked up from germline, CDR1 is SQVTM and CDR2 is ANQGSEA. With 6 bases clipped from V and 12 bases from J, the junction kept 16 bases outside the gene matches.

The chain recombines TRBV6-2 or TRBV6-3 with TRBJ2-3, with 13 nucleotides matching TRBD2. Trimming cost V 2 bases and J 0 bases; bases outside gene matches: 5. In germline, CDR1 is MNHEY, CDR2 SVGEGT. The CDR3 sequence is 18 residues long. CDR3 amino acids: CASSYGTSGAYSTDTQYF. The CDR3 coding sequence is TGTGCCAGCAGTTACGGGACTAGCGGGGCCTATAGCACAGATACGCAGTATTTT.

By its share, this clone is medium-sized. The V gene is TRBV6-5, the J gene TRBJ1-3; D gene ambiguous. Germline V gene data show CDR1 as MNHEY and CDR2 as SVGAGI. The CDR3 contains 16 residues. Trimming shortened V by 0 bases and J by 0 bases, and 9 bases separated the two germline ends. CDR3: CASSYSSSTSGNTIYF. DNA for the CDR3: TGTGCCAGCAGTTACTCTTCCAGTACCTCTGGAAACACCATATATTTT.

This clone has ten or more counts. Other nucleotide sequences in the sample specify the same CDR3. The rearrangement uses TRBV3-1 and TRBJ1-5; TRBD1 matches 10 bases. Germline trimming cut 1 base from V and 5 bases from J; bases unmatched to any gene: 8. There are 17 residues in the CDR3. Germline V gene sequence: CDR1 LGHDT, CDR2 YNNKEL (reference sequence). The CDR3 sequence: CASSQGRADRGHQPQHF. As DNA, the CDR3 is TGTGCCAGCAGCCAAGGGAGGGCCGACAGGGGGCATCAGCCCCAGCATTTT.

This clone was detected many times. The genes are TRBV20-1 and TRBJ1-2; no firm D call. Germline V gene lookup returns CDR1 DFQATT and CDR2 SNEGSKA (reference sequence). This CDR3 is built from 15 residues. Trimming left V 0 bases short and J 9 bases short, with 20 bases between. The CDR3 loop reads CSARDLTRAGGRYTF. The CDR3 region has the DNA TGCAGTGCTAGAGATCTGACTAGGGCAGGCGGTCGCTACACCTTC.

This clone was seen repeatedly, ten times or more. The CDR3 sequence: CAWSPREDTQYF. The CDR3 nucleotides are TGTGCCTGGAGCCCCCGTGAGGATACGCAGTATTTT. This sequence joins TRBV30 and TRBJ2-3; no reliable D call. The germline gives CDR1 GTSNPN, CDR2 SVGIG (reference sequence). The germline V and J ends were trimmed by 3 bases and 6 bases, with 10 bases remaining between them. This CDR3 is built from 12 residues.

This clone was detected ten times or more. The genes are TRBV5-4 and TRBJ1-1, with 8 bases lining up with TRBD1. The V gene's germline CDR1 is SGHNT and CDR2 YYREEE (reference sequence). J lost 5 bases, V lost 4 bases, and 10 bases had no gene match. The CDR3 is 15 amino acids. Here the CDR3 reads CASSGTTGAGTEAFF. The DNA for the CDR3 is TGTGCCAGCAGCGGGACGACAGGGGCTGGGACTGAAGCTTTCTTT.

This clone was recorded a few times. The V and J genes are TRBV6-1 and TRBJ1-6; D uncertain. In germline, CDR1 is MNHNS, CDR2 SASEGT. V gave up 3 bases and J gave up 9 bases, with 6 bases separating them. The CDR3 totals 12 residues. CDR3 in amino acids: CASSDRPSPLHF. The CDR3 coding sequence is TGTGCCAGCAGTGACAGGCCTTCACCCCTCCACTTT.

The chain combines TRBV11-2 with TRBJ1-2; D is undetermined. V dropped 2 bases and J dropped 0 bases, with 10 bases sitting between them. CDR1 and CDR2 (germline): SGHAT, FQNNGV. This CDR3 region has 15 residues. The CDR3 region is CASSLRPGTNYGYTF. DNA of the CDR3: TGTGCCAGCAGCTTAAGGCCGGGGACTAACTATGGCTACACCTTC.

This clone was detected ten times or more. This rearrangement joins TRBV19 to TRBJ1-1; D uncertain. The CDR3 runs 13 residues. CDR1 is LNHDA, CDR2 SQIVND, per germline (reference sequence). The ends were cut back, 3 bases at V and 4 bases at J, with 9 bases in the middle. CDR3 sequence reads: CASSIESGTEAFF. The CDR3 coding sequence is TGTGCCAGTAGTATCGAGTCAGGCACTGAAGCTTTCTTT.

This clone was detected ten times or more. J is TRBJ2-1 and V is TRBV9; 11 bases are shared with TRBD2. The germline V gene encodes CDR1 SGDLS and CDR2 YYNGEE. Unmatched junction bases numbered 3, after V lost 3 bases and J lost 1 base. The CDR3 spans 16 residues. The CDR3 region is CASSAGTSGSYNEQFF. CDR3 nucleotides: TGTGCCAGCAGCGCTGGGACTAGCGGTTCCTACAATGAGCAGTTCTTC.

This clone is labeled as medium-sized (0.01 to 0.1%). The chain employs TRBV12-3 or TRBV12-4 and TRBJ2-1, with D possibly TRBD2 on 5 matching bases. The CDR3 extends over 14 amino acids. V shed 6 bases and J shed 3 bases, with 12 bases lying between them. The CDR3 reads CASRGVAGYNEQFF. CDR3 nucleotides: TGTGCCAGCAGGGGAGTTGCGGGCTACAATGAGCAGTTCTTC.

This clone has just a few counts. This CDR3 is also generated by other DNA sequences in the sample. The chain combines TRBV6-1 with TRBJ1-2; tentatively, D is TRBD1 (6 bases). Germline V gene sequence: CDR1 MNHNS, CDR2 SASEGT. Deletions cut 6 bases from V and 7 bases from J, with 24 bases between. This CDR3 has 16 amino acids. CDR3 nucleotides: TGTGCCAGCAGCGAATTGGCGGGGGCGCCTGTCCCTGGCTACACCTTC. Translation gives CASSELAGAPVPGYTF.

This clone was seen many times. This chain joins TRBV30 and TRBJ2-2; tentatively, D is TRBD2 (5 bases). Trimming pared 3 bases from V and 6 bases from J, leaving 11 bases between. The CDR3 has 13 residues. CDR1 and CDR2 (germline): GTSNPN, SVGIG (reference sequence). DNA of the CDR3: TGTGCCTGGAGCCCTACTAGTTCCGGGGAGCTGTTTTTT. Its translation: CAWSPTSSGELFF. The full variable domain, in which reference TRBV30 and TRBJ2-2 provide the parts outside the CDR3, is SQTIHQWPATLVQPVGSPLSLECTVEGTSNPNLYWYRQAAGRGLQLLFYSVGIGQISSEVPQNLSASRPQDRQFILSSKKLLLSDSGFYLCAWSPTSSGELFFGEGSRLTVL.

This chain links TRBV13 with TRBJ2-2; D possibly corresponds to TRBD1 (6 bases). V was cut by 8 bases and J by 4 bases, with 17 bases left in between. The CDR3 has 15 residues. In germline, CDR1 is PRHDT, CDR2 FYEKMQ (reference sequence). This chain's CDR3 is CASGKGDKSTGELFF. CDR3 DNA sequence: TGTGCCAGCGGAAAGGGGGACAAGAGCACCGGGGAGCTGTTTTTT.

This clone counts as medium-sized. The chain recombines TRBV15 with TRBJ2-1; tentative D call: TRBD2 (6 bases). The CDR3 has 12 amino acids. Germline V gene lookup returns CDR1 LNHNV and CDR2 YYDKDF (reference sequence). Trimming left V 5 bases short and J 9 bases short, with 11 bases between. The CDR3 region is CATSPRRGEQFF. The CDR3 DNA is TGTGCCACCAGCCCCAGGCGGGGTGAGCAGTTCTTC.

This chain joins TRBV4-1 and TRBJ1-5, with unresolved D. V was shortened by 1 base and J by 1 base, with 8 bases between the two germline ends. From germline, CDR1 is MGHRA and CDR2 YSYEKL. This CDR3 is built from 15 residues. The CDR3 loop is CASSQAQGSNQPQHF. DNA of the CDR3: TGCGCCAGCAGCCAAGCCCAAGGGAGCAATCAGCCCCAGCATTTT.

Many counts were recorded for this clone. The gene calls are TRBV12-3 or TRBV12-4 and TRBJ1-5, with D tentatively TRBD1 (6 bases). Trimming cost V 8 bases and J 3 bases, with 20 bases left between them. CDR3 length equals 16 residues. For the CDR3, the DNA is TGTGCCAGCGGGCCCCGGGACATCCGTCCCAATCAGCCCCAGCATTTT. This gives the protein CASGPRDIRPNQPQHF.

The rearrangement joins TRBV9 to TRBJ2-4, with D unresolved. Between the trimmed V and J ends, which lost 0 bases and 6 bases, there was a span of 7 bases. Germline CDR1 reads SGDLS; CDR2 reads YYNGEE. The length of the CDR3 is 13 residues. CDR3 loop: CASSVATSNIQYF. The DNA of the CDR3 is TGTGCCAGCAGCGTAGCGACTTCAAACATTCAGTACTTC.

A word on this clone: A much larger clone sits a single nucleotide away, making a read error possible. Other nucleotide sequences from this sample produce the same CDR3. The chain links TRBV14 to TRBJ2-5; D tentatively reads TRBD1 or TRBD2 (6 bases each). Trimming removed 8 bases from V and 2 bases from J, with 12 bases in between. Per germline, CDR1 SGHDN and CDR2 FVKESK. The CDR3 length is 13 residues. CDR3 nucleotides: TGTGCCAGCGGGCGGGACACGCAAGAGACCCAGTACTTC. It yields the protein CASGRDTQETQYF.